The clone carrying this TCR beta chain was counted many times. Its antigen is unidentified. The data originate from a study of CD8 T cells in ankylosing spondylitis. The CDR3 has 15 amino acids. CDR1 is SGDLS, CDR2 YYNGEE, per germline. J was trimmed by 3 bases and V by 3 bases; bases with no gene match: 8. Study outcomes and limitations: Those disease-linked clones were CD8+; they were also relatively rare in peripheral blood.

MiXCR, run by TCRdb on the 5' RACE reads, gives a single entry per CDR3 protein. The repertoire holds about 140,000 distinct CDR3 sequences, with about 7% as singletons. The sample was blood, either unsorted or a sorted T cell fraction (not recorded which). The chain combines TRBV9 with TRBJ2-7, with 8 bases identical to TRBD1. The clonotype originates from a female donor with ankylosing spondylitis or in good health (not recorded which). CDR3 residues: CASSEGQGPIYEQYF. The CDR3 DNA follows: TGTGCCAGCAGCGAAGGACAGGGACCGATCTACGAGCAGTACTTC. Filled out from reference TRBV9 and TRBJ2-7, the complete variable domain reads DSGVTQTPKHLITATGQRVTLRCSPRSGDLSVYWYQQSLDQGLQFLIQYYNGEERAKGNILERFSAQQFPDLHSELNLSSLELGDSALYFCASSEGQGPIYEQYFGPGTRLTVT.